A single sample is the source of the 10 T cell receptor beta chains below, sequenced in a study of T cells in women clearing cervical HPV infection. Clones were sequenced by immunoSEQ multiplex PCR, and TCRdb holds only the in-frame ones, with some missing. Its table records roughly 30,000 clones. Material: blood buffy coat. All receptors come from a woman aged 18 to 75 with a cervical HPV16 infection that either progressed to CIN3+ or cleared (not recorded which).

A word on this clone: Coverage ceases 3 residues before the CDR3 finishes, and the germline J gene fills in the end. V usage is TRBV7-2 and J usage is TRBJ1-1; TRBD1 agrees at 8 bases. Germline trimming cut 5 bases from V and 4 bases from J; bases unmatched to any gene: 9. This CDR3 region has 15 residues. CDR1 is SGHTA and CDR2 is FQGNSA in the germline V gene. The CDR3 reads CASSAQGGRGTEAFF. CDR3 DNA (partial): TGTGCCAGCAGCGCACAGGGGGGGCGGGGCACTGAA.

Comment on this clone: The read gets to within 3 residues of the CDR3 end, and the germline J gene fills in the rest. The chain carries TRBV20-1 and TRBJ2-3, with 12 bases that match TRBD2. The CDR3 spans 16 residues. In germline, CDR1 is DFQATT, CDR2 SNEGSKA (reference sequence). V lost 0 bases and J lost 1; bases outside the gene matches: 2. The DNA read from the CDR3 is TGCAGTGCTAGAGATAGACTAGCGGGGGGCACAGATACG. Protein product: CSARDRLAGGTDT. The whole CDR3 protein reads CSARDRLAGGTDTQYF.

In the case of this clone: The missing CDR3 end, 3 residues past where the read stops, is filled in from the germline J gene. The chain links TRBV30 to TRBJ1-2; D unresolved. Trimming stripped 3 bases from V and 5 bases from J, with 10 bases between. This CDR3 contains 12 residues. CDR1 and CDR2 (germline): GTSNPN, SVGIG (reference sequence). The CDR3 region is CAWSVSLYGYTF. The CDR3 DNA, read in part, is TGTGCCTGGAGCGTGTCCCTGTATGGC.

Details on this clone: The CDR3 goes on 3 residues after the read ends, and that part is filled in from the germline J gene. The rearrangement links TRBV7-9 to TRBJ1-5, with D unresolved. Trimming left V 1 base short and J 3 bases short, with 10 bases between. The CDR3 spans 15 residues. The germline gives CDR1 SEHNR, CDR2 FQNEAQ (reference sequence). The CDR3 reads CASSLEAGNNQPQHF. Incomplete CDR3 DNA: TGTGCCAGCAGCTTAGAAGCAGGTAACAATCAGCCC.

Comments on this clone: The sequenced fragment ends 3 residues before the CDR3 boundary, so the rest is inferred from the germline J gene. The chain joins TRBV10-3 to TRBJ2-2; TRBD2 aligns across 8 bases. Losses at the gene ends were 3 bases for V and 2 bases for J; bases not matched to a gene: 8. Germline values: CDR1 ENHRY, CDR2 SYGVKD. This CDR3 comprises 17 residues. CDR3 amino acids: CAISEPGSGANTGELFF. The covered CDR3 bases are TGTGCCATCAGTGAACCGGGTAGCGGGGCAAACACCGGGGAG.

Details on this clone: Read coverage stops 3 residues before the CDR3 terminus; the germline J gene supplies the remainder. The chain uses TRBV2 and TRBJ2-2; possible D gene TRBD1, 6 bases. The CDR3 spans 14 residues. The germline CDR1 and CDR2 sequences are SNHLY and FYNNEI. V was cut by 6 bases and J by 1 base, with 9 bases left in between. This CDR3 is CASRDSQNTGELFF. Incomplete CDR3 DNA: TGTGCCAGCAGGGACAGTCAGAACACCGGGGAG.

Of note for this clone: The read halts 3 residues ahead of the CDR3 end, with the missing end drawn from the germline J gene. The chain has TRBV6-2 or TRBV6-3 and TRBJ2-3; TRBD2 agrees at 13 bases. CDR3 size: 16 residues. V lost 6 bases to trimming and J lost 7 bases; unmatched junction nucleotides: 10. The germline CDR1 and CDR2 sequences are MNHEY and SVGEGT. The CDR3 DNA, read in part, is TGTGCCAGCAGCCGCCCCGGGACTAGCGGGACTAATACG. Amino acids: CASSRPGTSGTNT. From start to end, the CDR3 is CASSRPGTSGTNTQYF.

As regards this clone: Read coverage stops 3 residues before the CDR3 terminus; the germline J gene supplies the remainder. This chain links TRBV9 with TRBJ1-6; a weak D match, TRBD1 (5 bases). The V end was cut by 3 bases, the J end by 7 bases, with 11 bases between. Looked up from germline, CDR1 is SGDLS and CDR2 is YYNGEE. The CDR3 extends over 14 amino acids. The sequenced part of the CDR3 DNA is TGTGCCAGCAGCGGCAGGGTTACCAATTCACCC. It yields the protein CASSGRVTNSP. In full, the CDR3 reads CASSGRVTNSPLHF.

About this clone itself: The CDR3 end is not reached by the read, which stops 3 residues before it; the germline J gene fills it in. This chain connects TRBV4-1 to TRBJ2-2; no clear D gene. CDR3 length: 17 residues. V was trimmed by 4 bases and J by 1 base, leaving 16 bases between them. The germline V gene encodes CDR1 MGHRA and CDR2 YSYEKL. The CDR3 bases that were read are TGCGCCAGCAGCCGCGAATCTGGGCTTCTGAACACCGGGGAG. It is translated as CASSRESGLLNTGE. The full CDR3 reads CASSRESGLLNTGELFF.

Comment on this clone: The read terminates 3 residues ahead of where the CDR3 ends, so the germline J gene completes it. The rearrangement joins TRBV10-3 to TRBJ2-7; the match to TRBD2 covers 10 bases. Germline CDR1 reads ENHRY; CDR2 reads SYGVKD. V shed 0 bases, J shed 3 bases, and the junction held 5 bases outside the gene matches. This CDR3 comprises 16 residues. The sequenced CDR3 bases are TGTGCCATCAGTGAGTCGGCTAGCGGGAGACTCTACGAG. It yields the protein CAISESASGRLYE. The CDR3 in full is CAISESASGRLYEQYF.